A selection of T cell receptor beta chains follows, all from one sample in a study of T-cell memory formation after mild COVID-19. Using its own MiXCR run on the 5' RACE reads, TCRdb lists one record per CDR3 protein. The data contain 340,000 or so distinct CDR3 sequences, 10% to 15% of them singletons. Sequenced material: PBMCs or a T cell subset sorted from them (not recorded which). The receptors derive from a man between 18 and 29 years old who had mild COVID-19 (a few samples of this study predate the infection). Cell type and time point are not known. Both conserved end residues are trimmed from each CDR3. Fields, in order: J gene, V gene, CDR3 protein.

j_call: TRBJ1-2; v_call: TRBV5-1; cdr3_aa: ASSPEQGVGGYT
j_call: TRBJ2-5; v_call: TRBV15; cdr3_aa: ATSRGGAQETQY
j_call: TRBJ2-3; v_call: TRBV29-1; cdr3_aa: SVEDPGTTDTQY
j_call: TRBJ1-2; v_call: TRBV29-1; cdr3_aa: SVDLSQTTYGYT
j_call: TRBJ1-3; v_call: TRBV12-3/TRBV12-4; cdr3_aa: ASSYGTTGNTIY
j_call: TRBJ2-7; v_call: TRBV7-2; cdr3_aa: ASTRSRDRVHEQY
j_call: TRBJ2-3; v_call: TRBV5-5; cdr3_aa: ASSQGFYTDTQY
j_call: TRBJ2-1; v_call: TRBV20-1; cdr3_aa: SATITRGETYNEQF
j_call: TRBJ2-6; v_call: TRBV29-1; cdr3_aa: SVGQNSGANVLT
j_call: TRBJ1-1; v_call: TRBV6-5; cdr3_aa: ASSYSGPLNTEAF